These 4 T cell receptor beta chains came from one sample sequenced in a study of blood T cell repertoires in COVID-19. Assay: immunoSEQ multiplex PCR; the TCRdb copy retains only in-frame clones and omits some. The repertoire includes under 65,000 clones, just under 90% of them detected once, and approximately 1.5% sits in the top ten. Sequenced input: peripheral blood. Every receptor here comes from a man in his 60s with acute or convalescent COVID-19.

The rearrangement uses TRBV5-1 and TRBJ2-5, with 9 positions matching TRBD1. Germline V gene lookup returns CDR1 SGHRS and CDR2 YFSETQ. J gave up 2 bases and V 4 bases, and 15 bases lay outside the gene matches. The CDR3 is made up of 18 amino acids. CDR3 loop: CASSDGQGRSVRQETQYF. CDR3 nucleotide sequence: TGCGCCAGCAGCGACGGACAGGGGCGCAGCGTGCGACAAGAGACCCAGTACTTC.

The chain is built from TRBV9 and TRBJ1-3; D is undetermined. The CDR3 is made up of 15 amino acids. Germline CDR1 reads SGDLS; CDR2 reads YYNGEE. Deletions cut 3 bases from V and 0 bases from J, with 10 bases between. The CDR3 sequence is CASSDRVSSGNTIYF. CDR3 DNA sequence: TGTGCCAGCAGCGACCGGGTGAGCTCTGGAAACACCATATATTTT.

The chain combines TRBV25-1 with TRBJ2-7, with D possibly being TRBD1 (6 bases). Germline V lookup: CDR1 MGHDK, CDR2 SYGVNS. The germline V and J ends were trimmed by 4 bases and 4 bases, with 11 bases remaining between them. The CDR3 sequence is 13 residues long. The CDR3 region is CASSVTGTYEQYF. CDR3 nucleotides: TGTGCCAGCAGTGTGACAGGCACATACGAGCAGTACTTC.

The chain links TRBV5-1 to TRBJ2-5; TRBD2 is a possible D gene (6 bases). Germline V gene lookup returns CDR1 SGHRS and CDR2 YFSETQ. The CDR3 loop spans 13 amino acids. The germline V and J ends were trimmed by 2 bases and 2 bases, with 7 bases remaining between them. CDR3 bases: TGCGCCAGCAGCTTCGGGGGACAAGAGACCCAGTACTTC. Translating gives CASSFGGQETQYF. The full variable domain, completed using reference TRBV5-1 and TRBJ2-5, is KAGVTQTPRYLIKTRGQQVTLSCSPISGHRSVSWYQQTPGQGLQFLFEYFSETQRNKGNFPGRFSGRQFSNSRSEMNVSTLELGDSALYLCASSFGGQETQYFGPGTRLLVL.